This T cell receptor beta chain comes out of a study of somatic mutations in cytotoxic T cells in rheumatoid arthritis. Study results and limitations: With advancing age, CD8+ clonality climbed in rheumatoid arthritis patients but did not rise in healthy controls. Antigens bound by the expanded CD8+ clones were not identified.

The data were produced by immunoSEQ multiplex PCR, yet TCRdb's version contains in-frame clones alone and is incomplete. The sample holds 10,000 to 15,000 clones, 70% to 80% seen once. This CDR3 region has 18 residues. The germline V gene has CDR1 SGHVS and CDR2 FQNEAQ. Regarding this clone: The antigen remains unidentified. One junction end disagrees with the germline gene, perhaps due to a read error.

The sequencing sample was made of CD8+ T cells sorted from blood. V is TRBV7-8 and J is TRBJ2-3; TRBD1 matches 10 bases. This clonotype was obtained from a woman aged 35 to 49 in good health. The CDR3 DNA follows: TGTGCCAGCAGCCTAGCCAAGACAGGGGGCTCTAGCACAGATACGCAGTATTTT. This sequence encodes CASSLAKTGGSSTDTQYF.